The text below deals with one T cell receptor beta chain. Its antigen specificity is not known. Per-nucleotide qualities are absent, and no much larger clonotype sits a single base away. This specimen belongs to a study of technical replicates of blood from a handful of donors (dated by TCRdb to 2016 to 2017). Receptor libraries were prepared by the immunoSEQ multiplex PCR assay. TCRdb mirrors the immuneACCESS table, restricted to in-frame sequences. Some clones are absent from its copies; in checked studies, under half trace to an unresolved V gene, and the reason for the others is unknown. This sample is represented by tens of thousands of clones; approximately 96% of them were singletons. The ten largest clones capture roughly 0.35% of the sample. V is cut by 3 bases and J by 0 bases, and the space between the germline ends is 18 bases. Per the germline V gene (reference sequence), LNHDA is the CDR1 and SQIVND is the CDR2. The CDR3 contains 19 residues, cysteine and phenylalanine counted. Of all the DNA, just the CDR3 is kept, 57 bases in frame from base 1.

Specimen: T cells isolated from PBMCs. This receptor was obtained from a human donor in good health. The sequence is built from TRBV19 and TRBJ2-6, with the D gene call left open. The DNA sequence is as follows: TGTGCCAGTAGTATCCGGCGCGGCGCGGCACTCTCTGGGGCCAACGTCCTGACTTTC. This sequence encodes CASSIRRGAALSGANVLTF.